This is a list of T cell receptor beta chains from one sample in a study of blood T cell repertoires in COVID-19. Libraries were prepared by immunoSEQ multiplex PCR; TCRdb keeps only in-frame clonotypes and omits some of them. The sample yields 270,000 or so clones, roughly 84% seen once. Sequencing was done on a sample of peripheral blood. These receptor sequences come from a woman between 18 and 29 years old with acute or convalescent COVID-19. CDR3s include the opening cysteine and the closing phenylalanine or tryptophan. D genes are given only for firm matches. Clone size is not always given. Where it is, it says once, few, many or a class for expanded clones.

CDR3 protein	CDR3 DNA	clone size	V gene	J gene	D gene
CASSGLRDRTGNTIYF	TGTGCCAGCAGTGGCCTCCGGGACAGGACTGGAAACACCATATATTTT	.	TRBV6-2/TRBV6-3	TRBJ1-3	TRBD1
CASSLILSSYNEQFF	TGTGCCAGCAGTCTGATCTTGAGCTCCTACAATGAGCAGTTCTTC	.	TRBV27	TRBJ2-1	.
CASSLSGASYEQYF	TGTGCCAGCAGTTTGTCAGGGGCGTCCTACGAGCAGTACTTC	once	TRBV27	TRBJ2-7	.
CASSLSGSTDTQYF	TGTGCCAGCAGCCTTAGCGGGAGCACAGATACGCAGTATTTT	.	TRBV5-4	TRBJ2-3	TRBD2
CASSQDGTAGNTIYF	TGTGCCAGCTCACAAGACGGGACTGCTGGAAACACCATATATTTT	.	TRBV18	TRBJ1-3	.
CASSQDPQGKTEAFF	TGTGCCAGCAGCCAAGATCCGCAGGGCAAGACAGAAGCTTTCTTT	few	TRBV4-2	TRBJ1-1	.
CASSRTGEYEKLFF	TGTGCCAGCAGCCGTACAGGGGAATATGAAAAACTGTTTTTT	.	TRBV7-9	TRBJ1-4	TRBD1
CASKAGTSGRSILVDEQYF	TGTGCCAGTAAAGCCGGGACTAGCGGGAGATCTATCCTGGTTGACGAGCAGTACTTC	.	TRBV6-4	TRBJ2-7	TRBD2
CASTEDRVNTEAFF	TGTGCCAGCACCGAAGACAGGGTGAACACTGAAGCTTTCTTT	.	TRBV6-5	TRBJ1-1	TRBD1
CASLRSSYNSPLHF	TGCGCCAGCCTGAGGAGCTCCTATAATTCACCCCTCCACTTT	.	TRBV23-1	TRBJ1-6	.
CATLQGSNEQFF	TGTGCCACCCTACAGGGGAGCAATGAGCAGTTCTTC	.	TRBV25-1	TRBJ2-1	TRBD1
CASSFQGQYSPLHF	TGTGCCAGCAGCTTTCAGGGACAGTATTCACCCCTCCACTTT	many	TRBV7-9	TRBJ1-6	TRBD1
CASSDSQAGAYNEQFF	TGTGCCAGCAGCGACTCCCAAGCGGGGGCCTACAATGAGCAGTTCTTC	.	TRBV5-8	TRBJ2-1	TRBD2
CAWSVRATGTAFF	TGTGCCTGGAGTGTACGGGCGACAGGGACAGCTTTCTTT	.	TRBV30	TRBJ1-1	TRBD1
CASSDTWAFF	TGTGCCAGCAGTGATACTTGGGCTTTCTTT	.	TRBV2	TRBJ1-1	.
CASTRWTSGVNEQFF	TGTGCCAGCACCCGTTGGACTAGCGGGGTCAATGAGCAGTTCTTC	.	TRBV7-6	TRBJ2-1	TRBD2
CASSQKGQGGGYTF	TGTGCCAGCAGCCAAAAGGGGCAGGGAGGTGGCTACACCTTC	.	TRBV3-1/TRBV3-2	TRBJ1-2	.
CAWSVQAGGPGRNIQYF	TGTGCCTGGAGTGTACAGGCGGGAGGGCCTGGGAGAAACATTCAGTACTTC	.	TRBV30	TRBJ2-4	TRBD2
CASSSDRATGELFF	TGTGCCAGCAGCTCAGACAGGGCAACCGGGGAGCTGTTTTTT	once	TRBV7-2	TRBJ2-2	TRBD1
CASSTKIGTGFTYEQYF	TGTGCCAGCAGCACCAAAATCGGGACAGGTTTTACCTACGAGCAGTACTTC	.	TRBV7-8	TRBJ2-7	TRBD1
CAISSGGLSGNTIYF	TGTGCCATCAGTTCAGGAGGGTTATCTGGAAACACCATATATTTT	few	TRBV10-3	TRBJ1-3	.
CASRLQGNTGELFF	TGCGCCAGCAGACTGCAGGGGAACACCGGGGAGCTGTTTTTT	.	TRBV5-1	TRBJ2-2	.
CASSLTGPGGYTF	TGTGCCAGCAGTCTCACAGGGCCCGGGGGCTACACCTTC	once	TRBV2	TRBJ1-2	.
CASSPMGQKATNEKLFF	TGTGCCAGCAGCCCGATGGGACAGAAAGCAACTAATGAAAAACTGTTTTTT	once	TRBV7-9	TRBJ1-4	TRBD1
CASSYTLIQGKSHEQYF	TGTGCCAGCAGTTACACCCTAATCCAGGGGAAGTCCCACGAGCAGTACTTC	.	TRBV6-2/TRBV6-3	TRBJ2-7	.
CAISGQGEQYF	TGTGCCATCAGTGGGCAGGGCGAGCAGTACTTC	.	TRBV10-3	TRBJ2-7	.
CASSGMGEGLGEQYF	TGTGCCAGCAGCGGAATGGGGGAGGGCCTGGGGGAGCAGTACTTC	.	TRBV3-1/TRBV3-2	TRBJ2-7	TRBD2
CASSLDFGIDEQYF	TGTGCCAGCAGCCTGGACTTCGGGATCGACGAGCAGTACTTC	few	TRBV7-9	TRBJ2-7	.
CASSTDRVRSYEQYF	TGTGCCAGCAGCACCGACAGGGTCCGCTCCTACGAGCAGTACTTC	.	TRBV6-5	TRBJ2-7	TRBD1
CASSSGASALVEQFF	TGTGCCAGCAGCTCTGGGGCATCGGCCCTCGTTGAGCAGTTCTTC	.	TRBV7-2	TRBJ2-1	.
CSASSGRGNIQYF	TGCAGTGCTAGTAGCGGGAGAGGAAACATTCAGTACTTC	many	TRBV20-1	TRBJ2-4	TRBD2
CASSPPWGVGEAFF	TGTGCCAGCTCACCACCGTGGGGAGTCGGTGAAGCTTTCTTT	.	TRBV18	TRBJ1-1	.
CASSSLTDTQYF	TGTGCCAGCAGCTCCCTCACAGATACGCAGTATTTT	.	TRBV7-6	TRBJ2-3	.
CATSSDNLGQFNQPQHF	TGTGCCACCAGCAGTGACAACTTGGGACAGTTCAATCAGCCCCAGCATTTT	.	TRBV15	TRBJ1-5	TRBD1
CASSKDAEAGNTIYF	TGTGCCAGCAGCAAAGATGCGGAGGCCGGAAACACCATATATTTT	once	TRBV7-2	TRBJ1-3	.